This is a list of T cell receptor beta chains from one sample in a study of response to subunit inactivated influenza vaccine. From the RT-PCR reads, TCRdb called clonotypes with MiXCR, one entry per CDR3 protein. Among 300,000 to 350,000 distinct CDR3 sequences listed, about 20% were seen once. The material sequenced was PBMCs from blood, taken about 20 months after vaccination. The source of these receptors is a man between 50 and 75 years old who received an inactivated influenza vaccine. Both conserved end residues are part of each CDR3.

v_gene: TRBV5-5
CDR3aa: CASSLVGFGRETEAFF

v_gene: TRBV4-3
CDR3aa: CASSQDNNVANTGELFF

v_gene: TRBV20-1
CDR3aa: CSAPGGGQNNSPLHF

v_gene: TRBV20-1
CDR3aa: CSARPRGNTDTQYF

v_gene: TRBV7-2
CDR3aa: CASSRGLALREQFF

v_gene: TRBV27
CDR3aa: CASSFLSSGARHETQYF

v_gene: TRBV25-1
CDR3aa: CASSDQGRETQYF

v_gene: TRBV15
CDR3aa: CATSATVGSPLHF

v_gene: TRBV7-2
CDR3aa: CASSQRTGTYEQYF

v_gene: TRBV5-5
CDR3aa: CASSLGPTGELFF

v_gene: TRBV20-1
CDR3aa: CSASTTDEQFF

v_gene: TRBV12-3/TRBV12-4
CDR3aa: CASSSRDRSTFEQFF

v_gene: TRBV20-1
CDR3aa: CGGTGGPNTEAFF

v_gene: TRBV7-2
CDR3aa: CASSSPRQGGGNQPQHF

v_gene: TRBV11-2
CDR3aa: CASSPLGGGSYNEQFF

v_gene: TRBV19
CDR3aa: CASSPIQGMTNMNTEAFF

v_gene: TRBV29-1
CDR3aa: CSAVTRSYNEQFF

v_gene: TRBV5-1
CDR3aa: CASTVTGPNEKLFF

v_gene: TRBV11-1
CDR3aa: CASTSTGVENEQYF

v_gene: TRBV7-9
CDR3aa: CASSLAREPQHF

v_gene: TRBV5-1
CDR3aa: CASSLGQGTRTDTQYF

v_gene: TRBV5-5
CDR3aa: CASSPYGTGNDQPQHF

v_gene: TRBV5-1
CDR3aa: CASSLVGESELYGYTF

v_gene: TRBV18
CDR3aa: CASSAGGTGDTDTQYF

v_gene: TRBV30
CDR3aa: CAWSVSSGRGNTIYF